The clone carrying this T cell receptor (beta chain) was counted a few times. Its antigen is still unknown. These data are taken from a study of cytomegalovirus exposure and HLA in healthy donors. Study-wide context: Genotyping showed around 80% of almost 400 donors falling in the Caucasian-associated ancestry cluster.

Study-wide findings and caveats: The majority of TCR sequences were rare, yet some public TCRs appeared in many donors. HLA alleles showed associations with fewer than 20,000 TCR beta sequences in a later analysis, at a 0.05 false discovery rate. When analyzed later, the rates of TCR association showed variation by HLA locus, with DRB1 the most and HLA-C the fewest.

In the PCR, 60 Vbeta and 13 Jbeta primers were used. Profiled with immunoSEQ multiplex PCR; TCRdb holds only in-frame clones, not every one. The data show around 190,000 clones, about 80% seen once. From germline, CDR1 is MDHEN and CDR2 SYDVKM. Trimming cost V 6 bases and J 4 bases, with 12 bases left between them. CDR3 length: 13 amino acids. This rearrangement joins TRBV28 to TRBJ1-2; D gene unclear. Sequences were obtained from PBMCs. The sequence was collected from a woman aged 40-49 years in good health and CMV-seronegative. CDR3 amino acids: CASSQHSLYGYTF. The CDR3 nucleotides read TGTGCCAGCAGCCAACACAGTCTCTATGGCTACACCTTC.